The sequence of this TCR beta chain was determined in a study of blood T cell repertoires in COVID-19. The overall study: The United States, Italy and Spain were the sources of the acute and convalescent COVID-19 samples. In each case, the material was cDNA or gDNA derived from T cells, B-cell-depleted T cells, or PBMCs.

This CDR3 comprises 15 residues. The germline gives CDR1 MDHEN, CDR2 SYDVKM. V shed 1 base and J shed 4 bases, with 8 bases lying between them. In the source study's methods: Reference gene primer amplification gave nucleated cell count estimates. Sequencing was performed with immunoSEQ multiplex PCR; in TCRdb, only in-frame clones are kept and a portion is missing. The DNA gave D and trimming, while V, J and clone size come from that table. The data contain 140,000 to 150,000 clones, about 89% of them seen just once; the ten biggest clones take up around 11%. Participants were aged about 18 to 100 years from more than 20 US areas.

The clonotype originates from a man in his fifties or sixties who had recovered from COVID-19. The sequenced material came from PBMCs or T cells enriched from blood (not recorded which). The V gene is TRBV28, the J gene TRBJ2-6; D unresolved. DNA of the CDR3: TGTGCCAGCAGTTTATCCACTACCGGGGCCAACGTCCTGACTTTC. This translates into CASSLSTTGANVLTF.